This T cell receptor beta chain was identified in a study of Ad26.COV2.S vaccination and SARS-CoV-2 variants. Germline-derived CDR1 and CDR2 are KGHDR and SFDVKD. The CDR3 totals 14 residues, both ends included. About this clone itself: The DNA is left out, because the CDR3 cannot be placed on it with certainty; the CDR3 is given as TCRdb lists it.

Sequenced by immunoSEQ multiplex PCR; TCRdb stores in-frame clones only, minus some. The sample has about 350,000 clones, approximately 86% seen once. Specified treatment: some 19 received Ad26.COV2.S at low or high dose, single or two shots; 5 received placebo; per-sample allocation not given. The investigators took samples on day 63 after the first vaccine or placebo injection. The source is a person between 18 and 65 years old who received the Ad26.COV2.S COVID-19 vaccine or a placebo. The sequencing here drew on peripheral blood, taken in a trial of Ad26.COV2.S vaccine versus placebo. The rearrangement joins TRBV24-1 to TRBJ1-4. CDR3 sequence reads: CATSVPGSKEKLFF.